The TCR beta chain under discussion was sequenced for a study of OX40 agonist ivuxolimab in advanced cancers. Study-wide points: Expanded clones were, on average, more numerous in CD8+ T cells than in CD4+.

With respect to this clone: The antigen is unknown.

The protocol was immunoSEQ multiplex PCR, while the TCRdb copy is restricted to in-frame clones and leaves out a portion. This sample has around 60,000 clones, with around 83% found just once. Germline V gene lookup returns CDR1 SQVTM and CDR2 ANQGSEA. The V gene lost 4 bases and the J gene lost 5 bases, with 8 bases spanning the gap. The CDR3 extends over 11 amino acids. This TCR came from an adult with an advanced solid tumor such as melanoma, head and neck, liver or kidney cancer. The sample here was CD4+ or CD8+ T cells sorted from blood, taken in a trial of the OX40 agonist ivuxolimab. V gene TRBV29-1 combines with J gene TRBJ1-2; no definite D call. This CDR3 is CSVGQSYGYTF. In nucleotides, the CDR3 is TGCAGCGTTGGCCAGTCGTATGGCTACACCTTC.